This T cell receptor (beta chain) was identified in a study of blood T cell repertoires in COVID-19. Overall study: Both acute and convalescent COVID-19 samples were obtained from the United States, Italy and Spain.

TCRdb's copy holds only in-frame clones and misses some; the assay was immunoSEQ multiplex PCR. The sample consists of approximately 300,000 clones, around 90% of them appearing once. The V gene's germline CDR1 is SEHNR and CDR2 FQNEAQ (reference sequence). V lost 6 bases, J lost 3 bases, and 7 bases stayed unmatched. The CDR3 runs 15 residues. The J gene is TRBJ2-1, the V gene TRBV7-9; the match to TRBD2 covers 8 bases. The sequence was obtained from a woman in her thirties who had recovered from COVID-19. Material for sequencing was PBMCs or T cells enriched from blood (not recorded which). CDR3 loop: CASRPRLAIYNEQFF. CDR3 DNA sequence: TGTGCCAGCAGGCCTCGACTAGCGATCTACAATGAGCAGTTCTTC.